The following is a T cell receptor (beta chain) sequence with its context. The target antigen is unknown. Each diabetic donor fulfilled classification criteria for either type 1 or type 2. This entry is derived from a study of type 1 and type 2 diabetes patients. Across the whole study: Magnetic bead positive selection isolated CD4+ or CD8+ T cells from PBMCs.

Study findings and constraints: Type 2 diabetes and control V and J usage correlated highly, 0.8 to 0.97. Highly-expanded CD4+ clones were few in type 2 diabetes, median one, roughly 4% of reads.

Genomic DNA was the PCR template. A primer set of 30 forward and 13 reverse primers amplified the CDR3. TCRdb passed the multiplex PCR reads through MiXCR, listing each CDR3 protein once. The sample contains under 300,000 distinct CDR3 sequences, 47% of which appear only once. The TCR comes from a man between 18 and 35 years old with type 2 diabetes. Specimen: peripheral blood mononuclear cells (PBMCs).

In DNA form, the CDR3 reads TGCAGTGCAATCGAATGGGAACGGGGGGACTATGGCTACACCTTC. This sequence encodes CSAIEWERGDYGYTF. The gene calls are TRBV20-1 and TRBJ1-2; TRBD1 is a possible D gene (5 bases). V shed 6 bases and J shed 3 bases, with 20 bases lying between them. The CDR3 totals 15 residues. Germline CDR1 is DFQATT and CDR2 is SNEGSKA (reference sequence).